These 9 T cell receptor beta chains were sequenced from one sample in a study of tumor and adjacent non-tumor tissue in lung cancer. A modified ARM-PCR protocol with three rounds of nested PCR amplified TCRbeta. Via MiXCR, TCRdb re-called the multiplex PCR reads, giving one row per CDR3 protein. Among about 140,000 distinct CDR3 sequences listed, approximately 66% were seen once. The template was RNA from unsorted bulk tissue. The sample consisted of lung tumor tissue. These receptors were obtained from a man aged 55 to 70 with small cell lung cancer.

At least ten counts were recorded for this clonotype. The CDR3 DNA reads as TGTGCCAGCAGCTTACGGGTAGCGGACGACGGGAATGAGCAGTTCTTC. It codes for CASSLRVADDGNEQFF. This rearrangement joins TRBV11-2 to TRBJ2-1, with D maybe TRBD2 (6 bases). Trimming shortened V by 2 bases and J by 7 bases, and 18 bases separated the two germline ends. The CDR3 covers 16 residues. Germline CDR1 and CDR2: SGHAT and FQNNGV.

The chain is built from TRBV5-5 and TRBJ2-1, with a weak D call TRBD1 (8 bases). The CDR3 runs 15 residues. Trimming pared 4 bases from V and 11 bases from J, leaving 22 bases between. CDR1 is SGHKS and CDR2 is YYEKEE in the germline V gene (reference sequence). In DNA form, the CDR3 reads TGTGCCAGCAGCAGCGGGACAGGCGGAATGAATCAGCAGTTCTTC. Translation: CASSSGTGGMNQQFF.

In this sample, this clonotype turned up many times. This rearrangement joins TRBV29-1 to TRBJ2-7, with TRBD1 matching over 11 bases. The CDR3 totals 12 residues. Losses at the gene ends were 4 bases for V and 9 bases for J; bases not matched to a gene: 5. Germline V gene sequence: CDR1 SQVTM, CDR2 ANQGSEA. DNA for the CDR3: TGCAGCGTTGGGGACAGGGGGATATGGCAGTACTTC. Its translation: CSVGDRGIWQYF.

Worth noting for this clonotype: The junction differs from germline at one of its ends, possibly a read error. V gene TRBV6-6 combines with J gene TRBJ2-1, with unresolved D. Germline lookup yields CDR1 MNHNY and CDR2 SVGAGI (reference sequence). The CDR3 length is 12 residues. The CDR3 sequence: CANSYSLYEQFF. In nucleotides, the CDR3 is TGTGCCAACAGTTACTCTCTCTATGAGCAGTTCTTC.

This clonotype was picked up a small number of times. This rearrangement joins TRBV10-3 to TRBJ2-2, with unresolved D. The germline V gene has CDR1 ENHRY and CDR2 SYGVKD. Trimming shortened V by 4 bases and J by 2 bases, and 5 bases separated the two germline ends. The CDR3 totals 13 residues. CDR3 bases: TGTGCCATCAGTGGGCAAAACACCGGGGAGCTGTTTTTT. Its protein is CAISGQNTGELFF.

This chain's CDR3 is CASSPPGSGANVLTF. As DNA, the CDR3 is TGTGCCAGCTCACCACCGGGATCTGGGGCCAACGTCCTGACTTTC. The chain combines TRBV18 with TRBJ2-6; no definite D call. The CDR3 has 15 residues. The V and J ends lost 0 bases and 1 base respectively, with 4 bases between them. Germline V gene lookup returns CDR1 KGHSH and CDR2 LQKENI.

On this clonotype itself: A much larger clone sits a single nucleotide away, making a read error possible. The CDR3 ends on some other residue instead of the conserved phenylalanine or tryptophan, so this is likely a read error. The chain uses TRBV12-5 and TRBJ1-4; weak D call: TRBD1 (5 bases). V lost 4 bases and J 7 bases, leaving 16 bases between the germline ends. Germline V gene sequence: CDR1 LGHNT, CDR2 FRNRAP. The CDR3 sequence is 15 residues long. DNA for the CDR3: TGTGCTAGTGGTTCGACGTGGGGGTCGGCTGAAAAACTGTTTGTT. The encoded protein is CASGSTWGSAEKLFV.

Comments on this clonotype: A read error may account for a junction end that differs from germline. The V call is TRBV28, the J call TRBJ1-5, with a possible D match to TRBD1 (5 bases). Germline V gene data show CDR1 as MDHEN and CDR2 as SYDVKM. This CDR3 region has 15 residues. CDR3 sequence (DNA): TGTACCAGCAGGGCCTCTTTGCGCGGCAATCAGCCCCAGCATTTT. It encodes CTSRASLRGNQPQHF. Looking up the rest from reference TRBV28 and TRBJ1-5 gives the full variable domain: DVKVTQSSRYLVKRTGEKVFLECVQDMDHENMFWYRQDPGLGLRLIYFSYDVKMKEKGDIPEGYSVSREKKERFSLILESASTNQTSMYLCTSRASLRGNQPQHFGDGTRLSIL.

Regarding this clonotype: Since the CDR3 does not end with the conserved phenylalanine or tryptophan, this likely comes from a read error. The CDR3 is CSARGGGSQPQHS. Here the CDR3 DNA reads TGCAGTGCTAGGGGGGGTGGTTCTCAGCCCCAGCATTCT. This chain connects TRBV20-1 to TRBJ1-5; perhaps TRBD1 as D (5 bases). The V gene lost 3 bases and the J gene lost 6 bases, with 12 bases spanning the gap. CDR3 length: 13 residues. Germline values: CDR1 DFQATT, CDR2 SNEGSKA (reference sequence).